This passage covers 24 T cell receptor beta chains from one sample sequenced in a study of T-cell reconstitution after alpha-beta-depleted transplantation in children. The authors prepared the TCRbeta library with unique molecular identifiers. Each CDR3 protein gets one entry after TCRdb re-called the PCR reads with MiXCR. The data show about a million distinct CDR3 sequences, less than 30% seen once. Sequencing used PBMCs, mostly from graft donor cells, obtained 360 days after TCRalphabeta/CD19-depleted stem cell transplant. The receptors originated from a boy under two years old who had a stem cell transplant for SCID, so the T cells may come from the graft donor.

This clonotype was counted between two and nine times. V gene TRBV4-3 combines with J gene TRBJ1-4, with D possibly matching TRBD1 (5 bases). In germline, CDR1 is LGHNA, CDR2 YSLEER. Trimming took 3 bases from V and 2 from J, leaving 16 bases between them. CDR3 size: 17 residues. The CDR3 nucleotides read TGCGCCAGCAGCCATGTAATCGAGGGGCCCACTAATGAAAAACTGTTTTTT. Protein: CASSHVIEGPTNEKLFF.

J is TRBJ2-1 and V is TRBV11-1; D gene ambiguous. This CDR3 region has 17 residues. The germline V gene encodes CDR1 SGHAT and CDR2 FQDESV (reference sequence). With 5 bases removed from V and 6 bases from J, the gap between germline ends came to 23 bases. The CDR3 DNA reads TGTGCCAGCAGCATTAGGCGCGACCGCCTTTTACCCAATGAGCAGTTCTTC. Protein: CASSIRRDRLLPNEQFF.

The chain employs TRBV21-1 and TRBJ2-5; the table assigns TRBD1, which was not confirmed against the DNA. TRBV21-1 is termed a pseudogene. The CDR3 has 16 amino acids. The CDR3 nucleotides read TGTGCCAGCAGCAAAGGGGGGCTGCAGTACCAAGAGACCCAGTACTTC. Translating gives CASSKGGLQYQETQYF.

The chain links TRBV7-9 to TRBJ2-3, with 10 bases matching TRBD2. CDR3 length: 17 amino acids. Per the germline V gene, CDR1 is SEHNR and CDR2 is FQNEAQ (reference sequence). J gave up 4 bases and V 5 bases, and 12 bases lay outside the gene matches. The CDR3 reads CASSPTLLAGPSDTQYF. DNA for the CDR3: TGTGCCAGCAGCCCTACCCTACTAGCGGGGCCGTCAGATACGCAGTATTTT. Filled out from reference TRBV7-9 and TRBJ2-3, the complete variable domain reads DTGVSQNPRHKITKRGQNVTFRCDPISEHNRLYWYRQTLGQGPEFLTYFQNEAQLEKSRLLSDRFSAERPKGSFSTLEIQRTEQGDSAMYLCASSPTLLAGPSDTQYFGPGTRLTVL.

This chain links TRBV4-1 with TRBJ1-2; 7 bases agree with TRBD1. Germline-derived CDR1 and CDR2 are MGHRA and YSYEKL. This CDR3 spans 15 amino acids. The V and J ends lost 3 bases and 5 bases, in that order; junction bases with no gene match: 9. CDR3 amino acids: CASSHPRDREYGYTF. CDR3 nucleotides: TGCGCCAGCAGCCACCCCCGGGACAGAGAATATGGCTACACCTTC.

The V and J genes are TRBV18 and TRBJ2-3, with 14 bases identical to TRBD2. V lost 0 bases, J lost 6 bases, and 8 bases stayed unmatched. The length of the CDR3 is 18 residues. Germline CDR1 KGHSH, CDR2 LQKENI. The chain's CDR3 is CASSPPRTSGGTGDTQYF. The CDR3 nucleotides are TGTGCCAGCTCACCACCGCGGACTAGCGGGGGGACTGGGGATACGCAGTATTTT.

With respect to this clonotype: No conserved phenylalanine or tryptophan ends this CDR3, so it is likely a read error. This chain uses TRBV15 with TRBJ1-5; D is unresolved. V lost 3 bases to trimming and J lost 2 bases, with 5 bases between them. The germline V gene encodes CDR1 LNHNV and CDR2 YYDKDF (reference sequence). This CDR3 is 13 amino acids long. The CDR3 DNA reads as TGTGCCACCAGCAGGGCTGGCAATCAGCCCCAGCATTCT. It encodes CATSRAGNQPQHS.

The chain uses TRBV9 and TRBJ2-1, with D possibly being TRBD1 (5 bases). The CDR3 length is 16 residues. Germline lookup yields CDR1 SGDLS and CDR2 YYNGEE. Trimming cost V 0 bases and J 6 bases, with 16 bases left between them. The CDR3 sequence is CASSVVGQTLFNEQFF. CDR3 bases: TGTGCCAGCAGCGTAGTAGGACAAACCCTGTTCAATGAGCAGTTCTTC.

The chain carries TRBV7-2 and TRBJ2-2, with TRBD2 identical over 7 bases. The CDR3 consists of 13 residues. With 5 bases clipped from V and 9 bases from J, the junction kept 6 bases outside the gene matches. Germline-derived CDR1 and CDR2 are SGHTA and FQGNSA. This CDR3 is CASSPGRRRELFF. The CDR3 region has the DNA TGTGCCAGCAGCCCCGGGAGGCGCCGGGAGCTGTTTTTT.

In its sample, this clonotype was seen a few times. The genes are TRBV5-1 and TRBJ1-2; perhaps TRBD1 as D (6 bases). Germline assignment: CDR1 SGHRS and CDR2 YFSETQ. Deletions cut 1 base from V and 6 bases from J, with 10 bases between. CDR3 length: 13 residues. For the CDR3, the DNA is TGCGCCAGCAGCTTGTCAGGGGCGGATGGCTACACCTTC. It codes for CASSLSGADGYTF.

Ten or more counts support this clonotype. The chain recombines TRBV5-1 with TRBJ2-1; TRBD1 matches 7 bases. The CDR3 has 18 amino acids. Germline V gene lookup returns CDR1 SGHRS and CDR2 YFSETQ. With V trimmed by 0 bases and J by 7 bases, 16 bases remained unmatched. The CDR3, as DNA: TGCGCCAGCAGCTTGGCCTCCGGGACAGCCTTCTGGGGAAATGAGCAGTTCTTC. Its protein is CASSLASGTAFWGNEQFF.

This clonotype has only one observation. The genes are TRBV4-3 and TRBJ1-2, with D tentatively TRBD1 (6 bases). Between the trimmed V and J ends, which lost 3 bases and 0 bases, there was a span of 11 bases. The CDR3 contains 15 residues. The germline gives CDR1 LGHNA, CDR2 YSLEER. The CDR3 sequence: CASSHLPGANYGYTF. Written as DNA, the CDR3 is TGCGCCAGCAGCCACCTACCAGGGGCTAACTATGGCTACACCTTC.

This clonotype was counted once. The V call is TRBV20-1, the J call TRBJ2-1; either TRBD1 or TRBD2 may supply D (7 bases each). Germline CDR1 and CDR2: DFQATT and SNEGSKA (reference sequence). This CDR3 has 13 residues. The ends were cut back, 3 bases at V and 7 bases at J, with 13 bases in the middle. The CDR3 region is CSASQGGGNEQFF. The DNA for the CDR3 is TGCAGTGCTAGCCAGGGGGGGGGTAATGAGCAGTTCTTC.

The rearrangement joins TRBV20-1 to TRBJ1-2; perhaps TRBD1 as D (5 bases). The V end lost 6 bases, the J end lost 3 bases, and 17 bases lay between the germline ends. The CDR3 has 14 residues. CDR1 is DFQATT, CDR2 SNEGSKA, per germline (reference sequence). CDR3 sequence (DNA): TGCAGTGCCATCTCCTTGGGGGGGTACTATGGCTACACCTTC. It translates to CSAISLGGYYGYTF.

This rearrangement joins TRBV14 to TRBJ2-1; D is undetermined. The length of the CDR3 is 15 residues. V lost 2 bases and J lost 3, with 11 bases in between. Germline loops: CDR1 SGHDN, CDR2 FVKESK. The CDR3 protein is CASSQHWSDYNEQFF. As DNA, the CDR3 is TGTGCCAGCAGCCAACATTGGTCGGACTACAATGAGCAGTTCTTC.

The chain employs TRBV5-1 and TRBJ2-2; D uncertain. The CDR3 contains 14 residues. Per the germline V gene, CDR1 is SGHRS and CDR2 is YFSETQ. V lost 0 bases, J lost 3 bases, and 6 bases lay in between. For the CDR3, the DNA is TGCGCCAGCAGCTTGGTTGCAGACACCGGGGAGCTGTTTTTT. As protein: CASSLVADTGELFF.

There are many counts of this clonotype. The V and J genes are TRBV18 and TRBJ1-1; 7 bases are a match to TRBD1. V was clipped by 4 bases and J by 0 bases; unmatched bases: 8. Germline assignment: CDR1 KGHSH and CDR2 LQKENI. CDR3 length equals 16 residues. CDR3 coding DNA: TGTGCCAGCTCACGGGCAGGGGGGATCATGAACACTGAAGCTTTCTTT. Translating gives CASSRAGGIMNTEAFF.

This clonotype was recorded a few times. This chain joins TRBV15 and TRBJ2-7; the D is unclear. V was trimmed by 3 bases and J by 2 bases, leaving 8 bases between them. Looked up from germline, CDR1 is LNHNV and CDR2 is YYDKDF (reference sequence). This CDR3 is 13 amino acids long. CDR3 bases: TGTGCCACCAGCAGGGGATTACCCTACGAGCAGTACTTC. Translating gives CATSRGLPYEQYF.

V and J are TRBV2 and TRBJ2-3, with D possibly TRBD2 on 6 matching bases. Trimming took 6 bases from V and 8 from J, leaving 15 bases between them. This CDR3 has 13 amino acids. Germline assignment: CDR1 SNHLY and CDR2 FYNNEI. The CDR3 nucleotides are TGTGCCAGCAGCGGAGGGGCCGCGCGTACGCAGTATTTT. Protein: CASSGGAARTQYF.

This sequence joins TRBV12-3 or TRBV12-4 and TRBJ2-3, with TRBD2 matching over 7 bases. CDR3 length: 16 residues. The V segment lost 11 bases and the J segment 5 bases; nucleotides outside the gene matches: 19. The CDR3 DNA reads TGTGCCTCCCGCGTCGGGGGGTCCACAGTTCAAGATACGCAGTATTTT. Amino acids: CASRVGGSTVQDTQYF.

The chain recombines TRBV7-3 with TRBJ1-1; 9 positions match TRBD1. V was pared by 5 bases and J by 5 bases, with 9 bases of the junction left unmatched. Germline loops: CDR1 SGHTA, CDR2 FQGTGA. The CDR3 covers 15 residues. CDR3 region: CASSVQGARGTEAFF. CDR3 DNA: TGTGCCAGCAGCGTACAGGGGGCTAGGGGTACTGAAGCTTTCTTT.

J is TRBJ2-1 and V is TRBV12-3 or TRBV12-4; maybe TRBD2 (6 bases). The CDR3 consists of 15 residues. V lost 3 bases, J lost 9 bases, and 18 bases lay in between. Here the CDR3 reads CASSFGGLPLGEQFF. The DNA of the CDR3 is TGTGCCAGCAGTTTTGGGGGACTTCCCTTAGGTGAGCAGTTCTTC.

Of note for this clonotype: One junction end disagrees with the germline gene, perhaps due to a read error. The chain joins TRBV5-1 to TRBJ2-7; D not certain. CDR1 is SGHRS and CDR2 is YFSETQ in the germline V gene. The CDR3 runs to 14 residues. CDR3 nucleotides: TGCGCCATCAGCTCCCAGACATTCTCCTACGAGCAGTACTTC. It encodes CAISSQTFSYEQYF.

This clonotype was counted only a few times. J is TRBJ2-3 and V is TRBV7-3; 11 bases are shared with TRBD2. From germline, CDR1 is SGHTA and CDR2 FQGTGA. Germline trimming cut 4 bases from V and 5 bases from J; bases unmatched to any gene: 8. The CDR3 spans 16 residues. The CDR3 region has the DNA TGTGCCAGCAGCTCGGCGATAGCGGGGGGGCAAGATACGCAGTATTTT. Its translation is CASSSAIAGGQDTQYF.